A single sample gave rise to the 21 T cell receptor beta chains below, sequenced in a study of regulatory T cells in long-lasting Graves disease. Time point noted: newly diagnosed GD, antithyroid drugs for less than 3 months. Making the TCR library involved RNA that had been extracted from PBMCs. Library construction for TCR beta used iRepertoire HTBI primers and Arm-PCR of CDR3 regions. TCRdb passed the multiplex PCR reads through MiXCR, listing each CDR3 protein once. The table includes 400,000 to 450,000 distinct CDR3 sequences, around 15% detected once. Separately, the same data were catalogued under a study of T cells in Graves' hyperthyroidism and ophthalmopathy.

Sequences were derived from peripheral blood mononuclear cells (PBMCs), sampled at new diagnosis, from a patient treated with antithyroid drugs. The receptors here all came from a woman in her 30s with Graves disease.

Here the CDR3 DNA reads TGTGCCAGCAGCTTAGCGCGAGCCGGCGGCTACACCTTC. This codes for CASSLARAGGYTF. V is TRBV7-2 and J is TRBJ1-2; no definite D call. V lost 0 bases, J lost 8 bases, and 10 bases lay in between. Germline values: CDR1 SGHTA, CDR2 FQGNSA. The CDR3 is 13 amino acids.

This clonotype was seen a few times. The J gene is TRBJ2-4, the V gene TRBV6-2 or TRBV6-3, with 7 bases matching TRBD2. J gave up 1 base and V 0 bases, and 6 bases lay outside the gene matches. Germline lookup yields CDR1 MNHEY and CDR2 SVGEGT. The CDR3 covers 17 residues. The CDR3 here is CASSYSKVSGAKNIQYF. The DNA of the CDR3 is TGTGCCAGCAGTTACTCGAAGGTTAGCGGGGCCAAAAACATTCAGTACTTC.

The J gene is TRBJ1-1, the V gene TRBV27; no clear D. Trimming cost V 5 bases and J 7 bases, with 8 bases left between them. CDR3 length: 11 residues. CDR1 is MNHEY, CDR2 SMNVEV, per germline (reference sequence). The CDR3 DNA reads TGTGCCAGCAGTAGCTACAGTGAAGCTTTCTTT. Translating gives CASSSYSEAFF.

This clonotype came up many times. The chain couples TRBV20-1 to TRBJ1-5; possible D gene TRBD1, 5 bases. The germline V gene has CDR1 DFQATT and CDR2 SNEGSKA (reference sequence). The germline V and J ends were trimmed by 6 bases and 4 bases, with 16 bases remaining between them. The CDR3 consists of 14 residues. Written as DNA, the CDR3 is TGCAGTGCCGCACAGGCCCCATGGAATCAGCCCCAGCATTTT. Its protein product is CSAAQAPWNQPQHF.

In this sample, this clonotype turned up many times. The V gene is TRBV30, the J gene TRBJ2-7; the match to TRBD1 covers 9 bases. CDR1 GTSNPN and CDR2 SVGIG come from the germline V gene (reference sequence). Trimming at V came to 3 bases and at J to 6 bases, leaving 9 bases not matched to a gene. CDR3 length equals 14 residues. DNA of the CDR3: TGTGCCTGGAGAATTTGGGACAGGGTGGGCGAGCAGTACTTC. Translating it yields CAWRIWDRVGEQYF. Based on the CDR3 plus reference TRBV30 and TRBJ2-7, the full variable domain is SQTIHQWPATLVQPVGSPLSLECTVEGTSNPNLYWYRQAAGRGLQLLFYSVGIGQISSEVPQNLSASRPQDRQFILSSKKLLLSDSGFYLCAWRIWDRVGEQYFGPGTRLTVT.

The chain couples TRBV9 to TRBJ2-5; 7 bases align to TRBD2. The V segment lost 4 bases and the J segment 5 bases; nucleotides outside the gene matches: 11. This CDR3 has 15 amino acids. Germline CDR1 is SGDLS and CDR2 is YYNGEE. CDR3 sequence reads: CASSILGLDEETQYF. In DNA, the CDR3 is TGTGCCAGCAGCATCCTCGGACTAGATGAGGAGACCCAGTACTTC.

Ten or more counts support this clonotype. J is TRBJ2-7 and V is TRBV20-1; D is unresolved. The CDR3 extends over 12 amino acids. Trimming took off 5 bases at V and 0 bases at J, with 8 bases between the two ends. Germline V CDR1 and CDR2: DFQATT, SNEGSKA (reference sequence). The CDR3 DNA is TGCAGTGCTTCGGAGAGCTCCTACGAGCAGTACTTC. Protein product: CSASESSYEQYF.

This clonotype was observed many times. V and J are TRBV5-1 and TRBJ1-1; tentatively, D is TRBD1 (6 bases). CDR1 and CDR2 (germline): SGHRS, YFSETQ. V was clipped by 4 bases and J by 1 base, with 11 bases between them. The CDR3 has 14 residues. The CDR3 is CASSKQGENTEAFF. CDR3 DNA sequence: TGCGCCAGCAGCAAACAGGGAGAGAACACTGAAGCTTTCTTT.

There are a few counts of this clonotype. The chain links TRBV20-1 to TRBJ2-1; a weak D match, TRBD1 (5 bases). Germline CDR1 is DFQATT and CDR2 is SNEGSKA (reference sequence). V was clipped by 1 base and J by 4 bases, with 8 bases between them. CDR3 size: 13 residues. The CDR3 DNA sequence: TGCAGTGCTAGAGCCGACAGTTACAATGAGCAGTTCTTC. Translating it yields CSARADSYNEQFF.

This clonotype was counted at least ten times. The J gene is TRBJ2-3, the V gene TRBV2; D not certain. The CDR3 is made up of 13 amino acids. Trimming removed 6 bases at V and 2 bases at J, with 9 bases between. Looked up from germline, CDR1 is SNHLY and CDR2 is FYNNEI. CDR3 sequence (DNA): TGTGCCAGCAGACCGGACCTCACAGATACGCAGTATTTT. Protein sequence: CASRPDLTDTQYF.

Concerning this clonotype: A far bigger clonotype differs at one base, so this is likely a read error. This chain joins TRBV7-9 and TRBJ2-1; TRBD2 aligns across 7 bases. This CDR3 spans 15 amino acids. Looked up from germline, CDR1 is SEHNR and CDR2 is FQNEAQ (reference sequence). The ends lost 1 base at V and 8 bases at J; junction bases unmatched: 8. CDR3 bases: TGTGCCAGCAGCTTAGGGGGACTACTCTTGGATGAGCAGTTCTTC. This codes for CASSLGGLLLDEQFF.

This clonotype showed up just a few times. This chain uses TRBV4-3 with TRBJ2-7, with D possibly matching TRBD1 (7 bases). The germline CDR1 and CDR2 sequences are LGHNA and YSLEER. The CDR3 runs to 19 residues. V gave up 4 bases and J gave up 0 bases, with 25 bases separating them. This CDR3 is CASSLQGGGEWTGSYEQYF. The CDR3, as DNA: TGCGCCAGCAGCCTCCAAGGGGGCGGGGAGTGGACAGGCTCCTACGAGCAGTACTTC.

The rearrangement uses TRBV9 and TRBJ2-5; the D is unclear. CDR3 length equals 14 residues. Germline V CDR1 and CDR2: SGDLS, YYNGEE. The V and J ends lost 6 bases and 2 bases respectively, with 14 bases between them. CDR3 region: CASNLESPQETQYF. CDR3 nucleotide sequence: TGTGCCAGCAACCTGGAATCCCCTCAAGAGACCCAGTACTTC. Full variable domain (outside the CDR3, taken from reference TRBV9 and TRBJ2-5): DSGVTQTPKHLITATGQRVTLRCSPRSGDLSVYWYQQSLDQGLQFLIQYYNGEERAKGNILERFSAQQFPDLHSELNLSSLELGDSALYFCASNLESPQETQYFGPGTRLLVL.

Comments on this clonotype: At one end, the junction sequence differs from germline, possibly due to a read error. V usage is TRBV2 and J usage is TRBJ1-1; D is ambiguous. CDR1 SNHLY and CDR2 FYNNEI come from the germline V gene. The CDR3 runs 17 residues. This chain's CDR3 is CASSDYVRTDLNIEAFF. CDR3 DNA sequence: TGTGCCAGCAGTGATTATGTTAGGACGGATTTAAACATTGAAGCTTTCTTT.

This chain links TRBV4-1 with TRBJ2-1, with 9 bases lining up with TRBD2. Trimming removed 0 bases from V and 7 bases from J; junction bases left unmatched: 10. The CDR3 length is 17 residues. Germline CDR1 and CDR2: MGHRA and YSYEKL. The CDR3 is CASSQDISGGSGNEQFF. CDR3 DNA: TGCGCCAGCAGCCAAGATATTAGCGGGGGAAGTGGGAATGAGCAGTTCTTC.

In this sample, this clonotype turned up many times. This chain connects TRBV7-2 to TRBJ1-2, with TRBD1 matching 8 bases. The germline CDR1 and CDR2 sequences are SGHTA and FQGNSA. V was clipped by 5 bases and J by 0 bases; unmatched bases: 5. The CDR3 loop spans 15 amino acids. Written as DNA, the CDR3 is TGTGCCAGCAGCCGAGGGACAGGATCTAACTATGGCTACACCTTC. This sequence encodes CASSRGTGSNYGYTF.

This clonotype has ten or more counts. This chain joins TRBV28 and TRBJ2-1; 8 positions match TRBD2. Germline values: CDR1 MDHEN, CDR2 SYDVKM. V shed 8 bases and J 9 bases; nucleotides not matched to a gene: 12. CDR3 length: 14 residues. The CDR3 loop reads CASAVQRESGEQFF. DNA for the CDR3: TGTGCCAGCGCCGTCCAGCGGGAGTCGGGTGAGCAGTTCTTC. The full variable domain, with the rest looked up from reference TRBV28 and TRBJ2-1, is DVKVTQSSRYLVKRTGEKVFLECVQDMDHENMFWYRQDPGLGLRLIYFSYDVKMKEKGDIPEGYSVSREKKERFSLILESASTNQTSMYLCASAVQRESGEQFFGPGTRLTVL.

Concerning this clonotype itself: A far larger clone is just one base off, so this is likely a read error. CDR3 region: CASSSWVTQYF. The CDR3 DNA sequence: TGTGCCAGCAGCAGCTGGGTGACCCAGTACTTC. The chain joins TRBV7-3 to TRBJ2-5; D is uncertain. This CDR3 region has 11 residues. V was pared by 5 bases and J by 7 bases, with 8 bases between. The V gene's germline CDR1 is SGHTA and CDR2 FQGTGA.

In its sample, this clonotype was seen many times. The chain carries TRBV6-9 and TRBJ2-2; unclear D gene. The V gene lost 3 bases and the J gene lost 2 bases, with 19 bases spanning the gap. The germline gives CDR1 MNHGY, CDR2 SVAAGI. This CDR3 region has 18 residues. The CDR3 loop reads CASSYSLPRGLNTGELFF. As DNA, the CDR3 is TGTGCCAGCAGTTACAGCCTCCCCCGTGGCTTAAACACCGGGGAGCTGTTTTTT.

V usage is TRBV5-1 and J usage is TRBJ2-1, with D perhaps TRBD1 or TRBD2 (5 bases each). Germline loops: CDR1 SGHRS, CDR2 YFSETQ. Trimming removed 0 bases at V and 3 bases at J, with 19 bases between. The CDR3 has 18 residues. The CDR3 sequence is CASSLDGKLGVGYNEQFF. The CDR3 nucleotides read TGCGCCAGCAGCTTGGACGGGAAATTGGGGGTGGGCTACAATGAGCAGTTCTTC. The complete variable domain, with remaining parts taken from reference TRBV5-1 and TRBJ2-1, reads KAGVTQTPRYLIKTRGQQVTLSCSPISGHRSVSWYQQTPGQGLQFLFEYFSETQRNKGNFPGRFSGRQFSNSRSEMNVSTLELGDSALYLCASSLDGKLGVGYNEQFFGPGTRLTVL.

A remark on this clonotype: Just one base apart from a much larger clone, this may be a read error. This CDR3 is missing its conserved last phenylalanine or tryptophan, likely due to a read error. The chain links TRBV20-1 to TRBJ2-5, with 9 bases lining up with TRBD2. The last part of the DNA fits TRBJ2-1 better; the J call may be wrong. This CDR3 is built from 15 residues. Looked up from germline, CDR1 is DFQATT and CDR2 is SNEGSKA (reference sequence). The CDR3 nucleotides read TGCAGTGCTAGAGATCTACTAGCGGGCTACAATGAGCAGTTCCTC. This translates into CSARDLLAGYNEQFL.